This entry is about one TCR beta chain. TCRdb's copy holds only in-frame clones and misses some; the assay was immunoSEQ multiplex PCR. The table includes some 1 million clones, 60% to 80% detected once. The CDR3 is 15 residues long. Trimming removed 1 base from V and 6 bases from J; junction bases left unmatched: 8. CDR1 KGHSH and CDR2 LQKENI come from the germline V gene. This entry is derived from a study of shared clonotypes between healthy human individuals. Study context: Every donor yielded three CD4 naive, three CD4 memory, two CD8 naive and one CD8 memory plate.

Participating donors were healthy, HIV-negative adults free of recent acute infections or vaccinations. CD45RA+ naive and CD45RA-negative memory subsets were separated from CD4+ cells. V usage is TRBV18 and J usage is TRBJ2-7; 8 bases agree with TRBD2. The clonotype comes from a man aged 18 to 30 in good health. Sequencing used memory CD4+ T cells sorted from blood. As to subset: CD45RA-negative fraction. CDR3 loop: CASSPRTSGKGEQYF. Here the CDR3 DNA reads TGTGCCAGCTCACCACGAACTAGCGGAAAGGGCGAGCAGTACTTC.